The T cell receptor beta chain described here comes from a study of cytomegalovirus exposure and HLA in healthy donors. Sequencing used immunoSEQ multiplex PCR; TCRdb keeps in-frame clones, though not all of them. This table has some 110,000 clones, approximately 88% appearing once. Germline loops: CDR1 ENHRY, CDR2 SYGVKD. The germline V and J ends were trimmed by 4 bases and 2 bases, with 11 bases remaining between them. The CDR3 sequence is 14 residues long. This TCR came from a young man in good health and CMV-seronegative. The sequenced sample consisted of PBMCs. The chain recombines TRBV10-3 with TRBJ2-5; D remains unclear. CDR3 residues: CAISVSSEQETQYF. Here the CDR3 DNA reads TGTGCCATCAGTGTAAGTTCCGAGCAAGAGACCCAGTACTTC.